The rows below give T cell receptor beta chains drawn from one sample of a study of blood T cell repertoires in COVID-19. Sequencing was performed with immunoSEQ multiplex PCR; in TCRdb, only in-frame clones are kept and a portion is missing. The sample holds around 310,000 clones; around 87% are singletons and the top ten take under 4.5%. Sequences were obtained from peripheral blood. The receptors originated from a woman aged 45-60 years with active or convalescent COVID-19. The CDR3 runs from the conserved cysteine through the conserved F or W. D genes are given only for firm matches. The size of a clone is reported for some rows only, either as once, few or many, or as a class for expanded clones.

CDR3 DNA: TGCAGTGCTAGTACGCTAGCGGGGGGGTACGCGCAGTACTTC
CDR3 protein: CSASTLAGGYAQYF
V gene: TRBV20-1
J gene: TRBJ2-7
clone size: .
D gene: TRBD2

CDR3 DNA: TGTGCCGGCCAAGAACAGGGTCTTCAAGAGACCCAGTACTTC
CDR3 protein: CAGQEQGLQETQYF
V gene: TRBV2
J gene: TRBJ2-5
clone size: .
D gene: .

CDR3 DNA: TGTGCCAGCAGTGACTCCGACACCTATATGAACACTGAAGCTTTCTTT
CDR3 protein: CASSDSDTYMNTEAFF
V gene: TRBV6-4
J gene: TRBJ1-1
clone size: .
D gene: .

CDR3 DNA: TGTGCCAGCAGTCACCGGACTGGTGCTGAGCAGTTCTTC
CDR3 protein: CASSHRTGAEQFF
V gene: TRBV4-2
J gene: TRBJ2-1
clone size: .
D gene: .

CDR3 DNA: TGTGCCTGGAGTCCCCAGGGCAGGGGTTTCCCCCTCCACTTT
CDR3 protein: CAWSPQGRGFPLHF
V gene: TRBV30
J gene: TRBJ1-6
clone size: few
D gene: .

CDR3 DNA: TGTGCCAGCAGCGCTCCGGGACAATCCTACGAGCAGTACTTC
CDR3 protein: CASSAPGQSYEQYF
V gene: TRBV9
J gene: TRBJ2-7
clone size: once
D gene: .

CDR3 DNA: TGTGCCAGCAGCCCCCGACTCGCCGATACGCAGTATTTT
CDR3 protein: CASSPRLADTQYF
V gene: TRBV4-2
J gene: TRBJ2-3
clone size: .
D gene: .

CDR3 DNA: TGTGCCAGCAGCCCGGGGGGCTGGGGCAGCGAGCAGTACTTC
CDR3 protein: CASSPGGWGSEQYF
V gene: TRBV7-8
J gene: TRBJ2-7
clone size: .
D gene: .

CDR3 DNA: TGTGCCAGCAGCCAACGGGTCAGTGAAACTTCCTATGGCTACACCTTC
CDR3 protein: CASSQRVSETSYGYTF
V gene: TRBV4-2
J gene: TRBJ1-2
clone size: .
D gene: .

CDR3 DNA: TGTGCCATCAGGCCAACAGCACAAGAGACCCAGTACTTC
CDR3 protein: CAIRPTAQETQYF
V gene: TRBV10-3
J gene: TRBJ2-5
clone size: .
D gene: .

CDR3 DNA: TGTGCCAGCAGCTTGGAAGGTTATACCAGGACAGGGTCTGGCGAGCAGTACTTC
CDR3 protein: CASSLEGYTRTGSGEQYF
V gene: TRBV5-5
J gene: TRBJ2-7
clone size: once
D gene: TRBD1

CDR3 DNA: TGTGCCAGCAGTTTATCTGCAGGGCTGATGCGGGAAAAACTGTTTTTT
CDR3 protein: CASSLSAGLMREKLFF
V gene: TRBV27
J gene: TRBJ1-4
clone size: .
D gene: .

CDR3 DNA: TGTGCCAGCAGCTTGGCGGGGGGTCACACTGAAGCTTTCTTT
CDR3 protein: CASSLAGGHTEAFF
V gene: TRBV7-9
J gene: TRBJ1-1
clone size: .
D gene: .

CDR3 DNA: TGCAGCGCCTCAGGGGCTGGCACAGATACGCAGTATTTT
CDR3 protein: CSASGAGTDTQYF
V gene: TRBV29-1
J gene: TRBJ2-3
clone size: .
D gene: .

CDR3 DNA: TGTGCCAGCAGTTTATCGGGGGGCAAATACGAGCAGTACTTC
CDR3 protein: CASSLSGGKYEQYF
V gene: TRBV28
J gene: TRBJ2-7
clone size: .
D gene: .